This TCR beta chain was identified in a study of T cells in Graves' hyperthyroidism and ophthalmopathy. Notes on the study in general: Expanded thyroid clonotypes (above 0.001) were mostly also found in blood.

V lost 0 bases to trimming and J lost 0 bases, with 11 bases between them. Germline CDR1 LGHNA, CDR2 YNFKEQ. The CDR3 is 16 amino acids. Details on this clonotype: Antigen: not known.

TCR beta CDR3 regions were amplified from RNA. HTBI primers were used for first-round RT-PCR of the TCR CDR3. TCRdb processed the multiplex PCR reads anew with MiXCR; each CDR3 protein has one entry. The top ten hold under 55% of the sample, which has 300,000 to 400,000 distinct CDR3 sequences, roughly 23% seen once. Graves' hyperthyroidism qualified as stable when ophthalmopathy did not progress within 18 months. With a duration under 2 months, the hyperthyroidism was newly diagnosed in patients aged 18 to 65. Out of roughly 9.1 ml of fresh peripheral blood came the PBMCs. Sequencing was performed on blood. The receptor was derived from a woman between 45 and 65 years old with Graves' hyperthyroidism. This chain joins TRBV4-2 and TRBJ1-1; D is unresolved. The CDR3, as DNA: TGTGCCAGCAGCCAAGAGTCTGCGGCCATGAACACTGAAGCTTTCTTT. Translation gives CASSQESAAMNTEAFF.